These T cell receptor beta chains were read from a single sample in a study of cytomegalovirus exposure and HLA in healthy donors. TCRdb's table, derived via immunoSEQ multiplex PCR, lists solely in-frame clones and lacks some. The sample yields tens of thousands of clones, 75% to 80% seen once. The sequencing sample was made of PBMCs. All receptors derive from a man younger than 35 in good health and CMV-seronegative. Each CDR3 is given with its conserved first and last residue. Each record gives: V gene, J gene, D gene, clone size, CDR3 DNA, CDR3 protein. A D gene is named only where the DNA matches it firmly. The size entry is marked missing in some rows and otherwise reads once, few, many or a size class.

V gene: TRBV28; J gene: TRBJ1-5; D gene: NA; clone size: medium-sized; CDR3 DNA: TGTGCCAGCCTCGGGACACCAGATCAGCCCCAGCATTTT; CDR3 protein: CASLGTPDQPQHF
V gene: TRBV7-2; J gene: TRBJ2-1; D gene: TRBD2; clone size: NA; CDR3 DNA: TGTGCCAGCAGCTTAGAAGGGACTAGCGGGGTCAATGAGCAGTTCTTC; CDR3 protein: CASSLEGTSGVNEQFF
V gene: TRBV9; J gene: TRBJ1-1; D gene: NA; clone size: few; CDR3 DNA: TGTGCCAGCAGCGTAGCAGTCAACACTGAAGCTTTCTTT; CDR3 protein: CASSVAVNTEAFF
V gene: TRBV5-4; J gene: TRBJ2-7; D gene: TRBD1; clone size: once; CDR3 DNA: TGTGCCAGCAGCCACCGGGACAGCTCCTACGAGCAGTACTTC; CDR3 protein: CASSHRDSSYEQYF
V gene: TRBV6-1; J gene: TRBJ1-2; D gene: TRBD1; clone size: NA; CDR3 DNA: TGTGCCAGCAGTGAAGCGAGAGGACAGGGGCCAACTACTAACTATGGCTACACCTTC; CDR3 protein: CASSEARGQGPTTNYGYTF
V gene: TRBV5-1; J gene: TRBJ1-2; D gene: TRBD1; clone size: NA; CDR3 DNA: TGCGCCAGCAGCTTGGGACAGGGGGCGGGCTACACCTTC; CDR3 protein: CASSLGQGAGYTF
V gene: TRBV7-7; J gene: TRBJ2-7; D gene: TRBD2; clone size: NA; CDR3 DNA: TGTGCCAGCAGCCCGGGACTAGCGGGAAGTTACGAGCAGTACTTC; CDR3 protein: CASSPGLAGSYEQYF
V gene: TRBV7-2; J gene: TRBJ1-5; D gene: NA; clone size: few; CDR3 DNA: TGTGCCAGCAGCAGCGGTCAGGCCAATCAGCCCCAGCATTTT; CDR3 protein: CASSSGQANQPQHF
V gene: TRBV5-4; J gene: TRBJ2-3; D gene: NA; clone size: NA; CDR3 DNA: TGTGCCAGCAGCTTGGGGACAGCTACAGATACGCAGTATTTT; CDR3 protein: CASSLGTATDTQYF
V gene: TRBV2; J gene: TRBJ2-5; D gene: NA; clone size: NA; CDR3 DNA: TGTGCCAGCTTTGGGGCAGGTGGGGGCCTCCAAGAGACCCAGTACTTC; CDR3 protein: CASFGAGGGLQETQYF
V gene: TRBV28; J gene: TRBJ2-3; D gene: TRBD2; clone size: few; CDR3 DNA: TGTGCCAGCAGGTTAGCGGGGGGGCATGGCACAGATACGCAGTATTTT; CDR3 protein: CASRLAGGHGTDTQYF
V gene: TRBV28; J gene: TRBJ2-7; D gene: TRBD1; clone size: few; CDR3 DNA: TGTGCCAGCAGTTTATTCGAGGGGACGACAGGGACCCCCCACGAGCAGTACTTC; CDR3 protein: CASSLFEGTTGTPHEQYF
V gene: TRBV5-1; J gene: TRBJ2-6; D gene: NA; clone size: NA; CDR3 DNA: TGCGCCAGCAGCCAGGGGGGTTCTGGGGCCAACGTCCTGACTTTC; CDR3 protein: CASSQGGSGANVLTF
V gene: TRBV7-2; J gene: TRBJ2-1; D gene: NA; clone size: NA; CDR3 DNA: TGTGCCAGCAGCTTGAGTCCCCCGGATGAGCAGTTCTTC; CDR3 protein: CASSLSPPDEQFF
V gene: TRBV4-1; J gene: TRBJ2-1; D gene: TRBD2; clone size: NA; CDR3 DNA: TGCGCCAGCAGCCCCGGACTAGCGGACAACAATGAGCAGTTCTTC; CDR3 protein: CASSPGLADNNEQFF
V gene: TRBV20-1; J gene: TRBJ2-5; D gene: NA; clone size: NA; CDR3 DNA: TGCAGTGCTAGGCGGGAGACCCAGTACTTC; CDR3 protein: CSARRETQYF
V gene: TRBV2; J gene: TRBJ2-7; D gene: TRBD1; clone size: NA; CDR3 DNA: TGTGCCAGCAACTCTGGGACAGGGGAGCCCTACGAGCAGTACTTC; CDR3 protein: CASNSGTGEPYEQYF
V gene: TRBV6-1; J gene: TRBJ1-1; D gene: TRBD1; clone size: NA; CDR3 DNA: TGTGCCAGCAGAGGACAGGGCCTTTACACTGAAGCTTTCTTT; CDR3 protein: CASRGQGLYTEAFF
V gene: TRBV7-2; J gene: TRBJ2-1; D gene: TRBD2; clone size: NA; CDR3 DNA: TGTGCCAGCAGCTTAACCCTACTAGCGGGGGGAACAAATGAGCAGTTCTTC; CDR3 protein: CASSLTLLAGGTNEQFF
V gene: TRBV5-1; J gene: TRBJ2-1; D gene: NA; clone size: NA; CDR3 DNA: TGCGCCAGCAGCTTGGCGGGCGGGGACTCCTACAATGAGCAGTTCTTC; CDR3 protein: CASSLAGGDSYNEQFF
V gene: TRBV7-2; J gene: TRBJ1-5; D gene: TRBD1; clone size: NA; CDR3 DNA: TGTGCCAGCAGCTTGGTCATCGGACAGGGTAGGCAGCCCCAGCATTTT; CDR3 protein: CASSLVIGQGRQPQHF
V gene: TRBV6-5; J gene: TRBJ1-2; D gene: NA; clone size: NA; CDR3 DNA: TGTGCCAGCAGTTACTCGCCAGGGGACTATGGCTACACCTTC; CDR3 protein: CASSYSPGDYGYTF
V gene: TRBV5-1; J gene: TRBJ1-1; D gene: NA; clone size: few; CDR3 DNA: TGCGCCAGCAGGCAAATCCAGGGGCAGGGCACTGAAGCTTTCTTT; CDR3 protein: CASRQIQGQGTEAFF
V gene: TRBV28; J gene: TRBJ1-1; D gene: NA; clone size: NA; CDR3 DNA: TGTGCCAGCAGTCCATTGGCAGGGGAGGGCACTGAAGCTTTCTTT; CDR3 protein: CASSPLAGEGTEAFF
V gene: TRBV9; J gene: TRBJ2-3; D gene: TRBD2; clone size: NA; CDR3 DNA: TGTGCCAGCAGCGTTGGACTAGCGGGGATGGATACGCAGTATTTT; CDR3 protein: CASSVGLAGMDTQYF
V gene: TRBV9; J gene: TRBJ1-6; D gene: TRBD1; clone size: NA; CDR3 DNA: TGTGCCAGCAGCGCCTCACAGGGGTTGGGTTCACCCCTCCACTTT; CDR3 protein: CASSASQGLGSPLHF
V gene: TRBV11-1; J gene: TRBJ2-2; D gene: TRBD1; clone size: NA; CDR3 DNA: TGTGCCAGCAGCTTAGCGGACAGGGGGCCTCCGACCGGGGAGCTGTTTTTT; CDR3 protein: CASSLADRGPPTGELFF
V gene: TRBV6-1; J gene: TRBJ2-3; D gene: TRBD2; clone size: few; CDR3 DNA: TGTGCCAGCAGTGGGACTAGCGGGGGCACAGATACGCAGTATTTT; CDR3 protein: CASSGTSGGTDTQYF
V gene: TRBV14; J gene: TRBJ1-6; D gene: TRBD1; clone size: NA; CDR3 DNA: TGTGCCAGCAGCCAAGGAAGCAGGGGGCTCAATTCACCCCTCCACTTT; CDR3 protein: CASSQGSRGLNSPLHF
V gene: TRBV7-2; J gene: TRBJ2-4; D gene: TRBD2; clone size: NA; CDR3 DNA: TGTGCCAGCAGCTTGACTAGCGGGGGGCGTGTAGGCAAAAACATTCAGTACTTC; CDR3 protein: CASSLTSGGRVGKNIQYF
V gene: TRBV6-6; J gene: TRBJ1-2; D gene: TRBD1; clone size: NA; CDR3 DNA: TGTGCCAGCAGGTCCGGGACAGGAGGCGGCTATGGCTACACCTTC; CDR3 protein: CASRSGTGGGYGYTF
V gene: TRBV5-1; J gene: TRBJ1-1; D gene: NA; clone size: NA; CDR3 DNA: TGCGCCAGCAGCTTGAGGCAGGCTGAACCGAACACTGAAGCTTTCTTT; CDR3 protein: CASSLRQAEPNTEAFF
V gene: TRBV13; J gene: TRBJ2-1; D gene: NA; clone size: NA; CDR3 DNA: TGTGCCAGCAGCTTTCCGGGACTTACTAACAATGAGCAGTTCTTC; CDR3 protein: CASSFPGLTNNEQFF
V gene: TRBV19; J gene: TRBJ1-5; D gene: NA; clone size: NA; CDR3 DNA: TGTGCCAGTAGTACTCAAAGCCCGACAGGACACGGGCCCCAGCATTTT; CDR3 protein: CASSTQSPTGHGPQHF
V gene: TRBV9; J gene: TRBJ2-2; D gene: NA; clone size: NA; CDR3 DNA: TGTGCCAGCAGCGCACCGACAGTGAGTAACACCGGGGAGCTGTTTTTT; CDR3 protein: CASSAPTVSNTGELFF
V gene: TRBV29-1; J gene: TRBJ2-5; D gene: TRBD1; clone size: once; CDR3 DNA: TGCAGCGTTGAAGGGTGGACAGGGGTCCAAGAGACCCAGTACTTC; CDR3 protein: CSVEGWTGVQETQYF
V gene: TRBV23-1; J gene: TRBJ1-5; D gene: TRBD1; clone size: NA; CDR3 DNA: TGCGCCAGCGCTCCAACCAATGGAAGGGGGCGAGTGGGCAATCAGCCCCAGCATTTT; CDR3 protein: CASAPTNGRGRVGNQPQHF
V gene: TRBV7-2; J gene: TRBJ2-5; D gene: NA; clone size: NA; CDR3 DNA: TGTGCCAGCAGCTTAGATACAAATCAACAAGAGACCCAGTACTTC; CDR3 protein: CASSLDTNQQETQYF
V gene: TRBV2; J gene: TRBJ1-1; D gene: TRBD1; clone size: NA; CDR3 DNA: TGTGCCAGCAGACCCGGGACAGGGGGGGATCACACTGAAGCTTTCTTT; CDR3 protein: CASRPGTGGDHTEAFF
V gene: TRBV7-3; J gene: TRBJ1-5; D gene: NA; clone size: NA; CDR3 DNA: TGTGCCAGCAGCGAAGGGGTCAATCAGCCCCAGCATTTT; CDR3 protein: CASSEGVNQPQHF
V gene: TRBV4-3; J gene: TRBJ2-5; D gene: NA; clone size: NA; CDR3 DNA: TGCGCCAGCAGCCAGGGTTACAGGGACGGTGAGACCCAGTACTTC; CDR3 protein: CASSQGYRDGETQYF
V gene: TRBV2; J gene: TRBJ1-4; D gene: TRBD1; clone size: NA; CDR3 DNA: TGTGCCAGCAGTTTGGGACAGGGTAATGAAAAACTGTTTTTT; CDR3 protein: CASSLGQGNEKLFF
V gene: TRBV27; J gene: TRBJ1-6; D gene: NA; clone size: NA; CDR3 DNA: TGTGCCAGCAGCCGGGACATGAGCTCCTATAATTCACCCCTCCACTTT; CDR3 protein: CASSRDMSSYNSPLHF
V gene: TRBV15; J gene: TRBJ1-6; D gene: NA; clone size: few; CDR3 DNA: TGTGCCACCAGCCTCACAGCCAATTCACCCCTCCACTTT; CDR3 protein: CATSLTANSPLHF
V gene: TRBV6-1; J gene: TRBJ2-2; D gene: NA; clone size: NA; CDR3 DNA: TGTGCCAGCAGTGAAAGGGACACAGCCGGGGAGCTGTTTTTT; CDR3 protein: CASSERDTAGELFF
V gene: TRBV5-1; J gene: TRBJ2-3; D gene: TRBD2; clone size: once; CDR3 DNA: TGCGCCAGCAGCTTGGCCGGGAGCGGGGTGAGCACAGATACGCAGTATTTT; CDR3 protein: CASSLAGSGVSTDTQYF
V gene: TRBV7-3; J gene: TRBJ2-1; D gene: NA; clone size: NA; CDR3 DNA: TGTGCCAGCAGCCCCAGACCTGGCGGGTACAATGAGCAGTTCTTC; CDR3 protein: CASSPRPGGYNEQFF
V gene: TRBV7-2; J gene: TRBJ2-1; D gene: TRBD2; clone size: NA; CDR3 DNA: TGTGCCAGCAGGAACGGGGGGGGGCCGCCCTCCTACAATGAGCAGTTCTTC; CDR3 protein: CASRNGGGPPSYNEQFF
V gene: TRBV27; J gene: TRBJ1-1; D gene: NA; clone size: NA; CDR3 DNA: TGTGCCAGCAGTAGCGCCGACAGGTTTTCCAGTGAAGCTTTCTTT; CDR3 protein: CASSSADRFSSEAFF
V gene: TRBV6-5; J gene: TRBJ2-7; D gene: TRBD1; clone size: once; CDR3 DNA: TGTGCCAGCAGCCGGACCGGGACAGGGGATTACGAGCAGTACTTC; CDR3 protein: CASSRTGTGDYEQYF
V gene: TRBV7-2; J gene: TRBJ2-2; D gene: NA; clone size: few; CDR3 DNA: TGTGCCAGCAGCTTATGGGGTCAGGGAAACACCGGGGAGCTGTTTTTT; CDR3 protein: CASSLWGQGNTGELFF
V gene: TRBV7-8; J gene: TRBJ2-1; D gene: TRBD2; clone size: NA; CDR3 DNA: TGTGCCAGCAGCTTAGGGGGGCGGGGGGGATACAATGAGCAGTTCTTC; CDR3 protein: CASSLGGRGGYNEQFF